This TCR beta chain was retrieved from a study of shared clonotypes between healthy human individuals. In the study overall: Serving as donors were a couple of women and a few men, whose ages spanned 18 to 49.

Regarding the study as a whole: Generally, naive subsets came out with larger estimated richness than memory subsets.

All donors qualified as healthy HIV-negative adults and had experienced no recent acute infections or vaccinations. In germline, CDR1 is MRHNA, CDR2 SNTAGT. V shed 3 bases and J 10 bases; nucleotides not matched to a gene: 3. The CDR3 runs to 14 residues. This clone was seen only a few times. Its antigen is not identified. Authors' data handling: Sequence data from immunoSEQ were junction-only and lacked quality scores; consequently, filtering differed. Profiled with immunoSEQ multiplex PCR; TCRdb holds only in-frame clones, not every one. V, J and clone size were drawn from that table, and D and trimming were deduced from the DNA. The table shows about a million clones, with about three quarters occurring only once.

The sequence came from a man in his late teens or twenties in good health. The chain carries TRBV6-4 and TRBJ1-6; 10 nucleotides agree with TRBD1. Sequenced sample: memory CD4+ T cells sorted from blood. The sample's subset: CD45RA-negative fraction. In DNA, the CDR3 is TGTGCCAGCAGTGAAGGGGACAGGGGATCACCCCTCCACTTT. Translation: CASSEGDRGSPLHF.